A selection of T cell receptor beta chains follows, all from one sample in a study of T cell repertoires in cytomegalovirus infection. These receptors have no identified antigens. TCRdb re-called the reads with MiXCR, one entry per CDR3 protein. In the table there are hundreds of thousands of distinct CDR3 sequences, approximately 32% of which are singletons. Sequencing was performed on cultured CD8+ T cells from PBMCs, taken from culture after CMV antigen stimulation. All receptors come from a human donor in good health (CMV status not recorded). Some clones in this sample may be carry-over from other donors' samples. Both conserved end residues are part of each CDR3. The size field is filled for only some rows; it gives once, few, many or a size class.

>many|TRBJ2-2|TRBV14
CASSGLVLGGELFF
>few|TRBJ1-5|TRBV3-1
CASSLGTARPQHF
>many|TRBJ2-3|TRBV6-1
CASQPGTSVTDTQYF
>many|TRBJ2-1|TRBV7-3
CASSLSGGNLNEQFF
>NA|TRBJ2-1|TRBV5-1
CASSLSREQFF
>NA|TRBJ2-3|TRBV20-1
CSVGGGATDTQYF
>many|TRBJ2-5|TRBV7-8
CASSSTGRVETQYF
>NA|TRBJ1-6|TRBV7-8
CASSWPGQGVSPLHF
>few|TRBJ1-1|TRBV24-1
CASQGQGSTEAFF
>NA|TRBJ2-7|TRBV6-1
CASSAGTGGVEQYF
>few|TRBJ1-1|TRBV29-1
CSVPEGTEAFF
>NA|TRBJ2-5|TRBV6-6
CASSYFLAGQETQYF
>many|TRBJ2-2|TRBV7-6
CASSRLASNTGELFF
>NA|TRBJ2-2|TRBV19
CASTRETGELFF
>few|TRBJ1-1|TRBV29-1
CSLNRGLEAFF
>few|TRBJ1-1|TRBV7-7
CASSQFSAGDTEAFF
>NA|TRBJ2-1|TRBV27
CASSLSVGSGEQFF
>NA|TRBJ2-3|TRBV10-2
CASSELRGGRDTQYF
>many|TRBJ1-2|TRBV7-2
CASSFWENYGYTF
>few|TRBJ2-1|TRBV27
CASSLWGTLLYNEQFF
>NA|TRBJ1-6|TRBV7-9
CASRTGGLRSPLHF
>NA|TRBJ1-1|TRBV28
CASREDGLNTEAFF
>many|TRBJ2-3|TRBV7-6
CASGRGPSTDTQYF